This T cell receptor beta chain came from a study of human T cells and chemical hapten exposure. CDR1 and CDR2 (germline): MNHNS, SASEGT. The J segment lost 2 bases and the V segment lost 10 bases, leaving 13 bases of the junction unmatched. The CDR3 is made up of 15 amino acids. Individual cDNA molecules had unique molecular identifiers attached to them by the library. MiXCR was run by TCRdb on the RACE reads, yielding one entry per CDR3 protein. The sample consists of 380,000 or so distinct CDR3 sequences, 5.5% of them appearing once. Indicated time point: pre-sensitization, week 0. Treatment in this sample: therapeutic diphenylcyclopropenone sensitization with weekly scalp DPC.

This clonotype was obtained from a woman younger than 30 with alopecia areata. Some clones in this sample may be carry-over from other donors' samples. This specimen consisted of whole blood, obtained in connection with sensitization to the hapten diphenylcyclopropenone (DPC). The chain carries TRBV6-1 and TRBJ1-1; 7 nucleotides match TRBD1. CDR3 in DNA: TGTGCCACCTCAGCCCCGGACAGGCCTAACACTGAAGCTTTCTTT. This gives the protein CATSAPDRPNTEAFF.